A selection of T cell receptor beta chains follows, all from one sample in a study of T cell clones after liver transplantation. This table comes from immunoSEQ multiplex PCR, and its TCRdb copy is limited to in-frame clones, with some not included. The table lists fewer than 85,000 clones, 75% to 85% of them singletons. The sequences come from CD4+ T cells from blood, collected 12 months after liver transplant. Receptor source: a human patient who received a liver transplant. Some T cells could come from the graft donor. The CDR3 runs from the conserved cysteine through the conserved F or W. A D gene is named only where the DNA matches it firmly. Where a row states a size, it is once, few, many or the class of an expanded clone; other rows omit it.

D | J | V | size | DNA | CDR3
. | TRBJ2-5 | TRBV7-6 | . | TGTGCCAGCAGCTTAGTGGTGGCAGGGGCTCAAGAGACCCAGTACTTC | CASSLVVAGAQETQYF
. | TRBJ1-5 | TRBV28 | . | TGTGCCAGCAGCCAGGGGATCGTAAGCAATCAGCCCCAGCATTTT | CASSQGIVSNQPQHF
. | TRBJ1-2 | TRBV6-6 | . | TGTGCCAGCAGTTACTCTGCAAGCCGCTCCACCTTC | CASSYSASRSTF
. | TRBJ1-4 | TRBV9 | . | TGTGCCAGCAGCCAGTCCTCGGCGGGGTATAATGAAAAACTGTTTTTT | CASSQSSAGYNEKLFF
. | TRBJ1-5 | TRBV5-4 | . | TGTGCCAGCAGCGACGGGACACGTAGTCAGCCCCAGCATTTT | CASSDGTRSQPQHF
. | TRBJ1-1 | TRBV7-9 | . | TGTGCCAGCAGCTTTACAGGGTACACTGAAGCTTTCTTT | CASSFTGYTEAFF
. | TRBJ2-7 | TRBV6-1 | . | TGTGCCAGCAGTGAGACCAGAGGATGGGGCGAGCAGTACTTC | CASSETRGWGEQYF
. | TRBJ2-3 | TRBV29-1 | . | TGCAGCGTTGCTGAGGCTAGCCAGGCAGATACGCAGTATTTT | CSVAEASQADTQYF
. | TRBJ2-5 | TRBV28 | few | TGTGCCAGCAGTCAAGGGGGTACGGGAGAGGGAGAGACCCAGTACTTC | CASSQGGTGEGETQYF
TRBD2 | TRBJ2-7 | TRBV4-3 | . | TGCGCCAGCAGCCAAGCTGGCGCTAGCGGGAGTTACGAGCAGTACTTC | CASSQAGASGSYEQYF
. | TRBJ2-3 | TRBV18 | . | TGTGCCAGCTCACCAACACCGGGACACAGCGCTTCTAGCACAGATACGCAGTATTTT | CASSPTPGHSASSTDTQYF
TRBD1 | TRBJ1-4 | TRBV28 | once | TGTGCCAGTCGCAACCACGGGACAGCGGGAGCAAAACTGTTTTTT | CASRNHGTAGAKLFF
. | TRBJ1-1 | TRBV11-2 | once | TGTGCCAGCAGCTTACTTGGGGGGTTGGCCACTGAAGCTTTCTTT | CASSLLGGLATEAFF
. | TRBJ2-5 | TRBV5-1 | . | TGCGCCAGCAGCTTGCAACTGGACTTCCAAGAGACCCAGTACTTC | CASSLQLDFQETQYF
. | TRBJ2-2 | TRBV5-6 | . | TGTGCCAGCAGCTTTCGGCAGAACACCGGGGAGCTGTTTTTT | CASSFRQNTGELFF
TRBD2 | TRBJ2-1 | TRBV28 | . | TGTGCCAGCAGATCCTACCTACCTTTAGCGGGAGCGGGGTACAATGAGCAGTTCTTC | CASRSYLPLAGAGYNEQFF
TRBD2 | TRBJ2-1 | TRBV7-9 | . | TGTGCCAGCAGCTTAGCGGGACTAGCGGACTACAATGAGCAGTTCTTC | CASSLAGLADYNEQFF
. | TRBJ1-2 | TRBV5-1 | . | TGCGCCAGCAGCTTGGCCGAGGGCTTCTATGGCTACACCTTC | CASSLAEGFYGYTF
TRBD2 | TRBJ2-1 | TRBV5-1 | . | TGCGCCAGCAGCTTGACTCTAGCGGGAGAGGGTGAGCAGTTCTTC | CASSLTLAGEGEQFF
. | TRBJ1-3 | TRBV9 | . | TGTGCCAGCAGCGTAGCTGGGGGATTCTCTGGAAACACCATATATTTT | CASSVAGGFSGNTIYF
TRBD1 | TRBJ2-5 | TRBV7-2 | . | TGTGCCAGCAGCCCCGGGGACAGGTGGGAGACCCAGTACTTC | CASSPGDRWETQYF
. | TRBJ2-7 | TRBV6-1 | . | TGTGCCAGCAGTGAACGGCGAGTCCGGAACTACGAGCAGTACTTC | CASSERRVRNYEQYF
TRBD1 | TRBJ1-2 | TRBV7-9 | . | TGTGCCAGCAGCTTTTCAGGGGGTATCCGAGGCTACACCTTC | CASSFSGGIRGYTF
TRBD1 | TRBJ1-1 | TRBV6-5 | . | TGTGCCAGCCCGGGACAGCAATGGGCTGAAGCTTTCTTT | CASPGQQWAEAFF
. | TRBJ2-5 | TRBV5-1 | . | TGCGCCAGCAGCCGGGGTGGGGGGATGAGAGAGACCCAGTACTTC | CASSRGGGMRETQYF
. | TRBJ2-3 | TRBV18 | . | TGTGCCAGCTCACCCCTAGATACGCAGTATTTT | CASSPLDTQYF
. | TRBJ2-5 | TRBV19 | . | TGTGCCAGTAGTATAGTCCCGGGAAACCAGTACTTC | CASSIVPGNQYF
. | TRBJ2-7 | TRBV9 | . | TGTGCCAGTTCGGCCGGCGTTAACTACGAGCAGTACTTC | CASSAGVNYEQYF
. | TRBJ2-7 | TRBV30 | . | TGTGCCTGGAGGGTCGGCGGAGCCTACGAGCAGTACTTC | CAWRVGGAYEQYF
TRBD1 | TRBJ2-2 | TRBV5-1 | . | TGCGCCAGCAGCTTGGAACAGGGGGTATCGACCGGGGAGCTGTTTTTT | CASSLEQGVSTGELFF
. | TRBJ2-1 | TRBV6-4 | few | TGTGCCAGCAGTGACTCCCCGACTTACAATGAGCAGTTCTTC | CASSDSPTYNEQFF
. | TRBJ2-2 | TRBV5-1 | . | TGCGCCAGCAGCTTGGATCCGACCGGGGAGCTGTTTTTT | CASSLDPTGELFF
TRBD1 | TRBJ2-3 | TRBV5-1 | . | TGCGCCAGCAGTTTCCGGACAGGGGGCACAGATACGCAGTATTTT | CASSFRTGGTDTQYF
. | TRBJ2-7 | TRBV18 | few | TGTGCCAGCTCGCAGCTACGGCCGGGTCAGGGGAGTGAGCAGTACTTC | CASSQLRPGQGSEQYF
. | TRBJ1-1 | TRBV6-1 | . | TGTGCCAGCAGTTCTCTAGGCCCCACGGACACTGAAGCTTTCTTT | CASSSLGPTDTEAFF
. | TRBJ1-4 | TRBV7-9 | . | TGTGCCAGCAGCTTGACAGAGCTGTTTAATGAAAAACTGTTTTTT | CASSLTELFNEKLFF